The clone carrying this T cell receptor (beta chain) was detected a few times. The antigen remains undetermined. Within Nashville, Tennessee resided all donors, each a Caucasian adult. The CDR3 extends over 15 amino acids. V dropped 5 bases and J dropped 5 bases, with 19 bases sitting between them. Germline assignment: CDR1 SGHVS and CDR2 FQNEAQ. The assay was immunoSEQ multiplex PCR, and TCRdb's table has in-frame clones only and misses some. The profile shows 100,000 to 120,000 clones, more than 65% of them singletons. This sample is drawn from a study of shared clonotypes between healthy human individuals. Whole-study context: Sampling drew on donors who were a couple of women and a few men aged 18 to 49.

The study's findings and limits: The four-donor shared clonotypes exceeded non-shared clonotypes in generation probability, with non-shared ones scoring lower. Researchers found naive subsets generally carried larger estimated richness than memory subsets.

The chain joins TRBV7-8 to TRBJ2-7; tentative D call: TRBD1 (5 bases). The source of this sequence is a woman aged 30 to 39 in good health. Source material: memory CD8+ T cells sorted from blood. The sample's subset: CD45RO+ cells pooled with CCR7-negative TemRA cells. CDR3 nucleotide sequence: TGTGCCAGCAGCCTAGGGGCGGCTAGTTTTAACGAGCAGTACTTC. This encodes CASSLGAASFNEQYF.